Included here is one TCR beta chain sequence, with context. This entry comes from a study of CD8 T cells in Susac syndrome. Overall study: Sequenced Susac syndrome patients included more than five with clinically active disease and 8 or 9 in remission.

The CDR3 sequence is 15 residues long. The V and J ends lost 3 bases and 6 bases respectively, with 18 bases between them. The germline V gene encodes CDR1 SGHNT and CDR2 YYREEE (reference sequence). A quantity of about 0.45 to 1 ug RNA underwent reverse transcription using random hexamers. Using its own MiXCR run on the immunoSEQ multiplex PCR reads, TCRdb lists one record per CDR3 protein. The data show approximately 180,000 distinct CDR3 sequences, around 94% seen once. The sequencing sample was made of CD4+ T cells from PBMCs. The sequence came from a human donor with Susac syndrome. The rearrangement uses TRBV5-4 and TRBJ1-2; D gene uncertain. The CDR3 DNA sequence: TGTGCCAGCAGCTCGGCGGCGGGCCTCGGGGATGGCTACACCTTC. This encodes CASSSAAGLGDGYTF.